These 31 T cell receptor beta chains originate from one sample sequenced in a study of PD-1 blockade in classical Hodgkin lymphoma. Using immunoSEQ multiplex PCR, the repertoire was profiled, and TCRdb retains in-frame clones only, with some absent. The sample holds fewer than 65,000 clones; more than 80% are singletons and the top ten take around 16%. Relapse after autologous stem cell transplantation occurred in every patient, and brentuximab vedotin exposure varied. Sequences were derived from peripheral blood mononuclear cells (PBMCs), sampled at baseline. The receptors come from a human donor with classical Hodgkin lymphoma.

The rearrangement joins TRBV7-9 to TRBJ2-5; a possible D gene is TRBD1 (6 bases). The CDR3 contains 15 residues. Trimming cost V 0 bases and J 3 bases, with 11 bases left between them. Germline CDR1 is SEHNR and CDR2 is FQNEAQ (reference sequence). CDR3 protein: CASSLAQGKKETQYF. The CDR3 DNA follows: TGTGCCAGCAGCTTAGCGCAGGGGAAAAAAGAGACCCAGTACTTC.

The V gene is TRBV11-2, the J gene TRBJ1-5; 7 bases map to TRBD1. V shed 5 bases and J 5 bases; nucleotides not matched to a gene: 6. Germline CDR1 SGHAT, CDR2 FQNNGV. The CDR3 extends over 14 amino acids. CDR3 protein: CASSLDRSHQPQHF. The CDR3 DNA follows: TGTGCCAGCAGCCTGGACAGGTCCCATCAGCCCCAGCATTTT.

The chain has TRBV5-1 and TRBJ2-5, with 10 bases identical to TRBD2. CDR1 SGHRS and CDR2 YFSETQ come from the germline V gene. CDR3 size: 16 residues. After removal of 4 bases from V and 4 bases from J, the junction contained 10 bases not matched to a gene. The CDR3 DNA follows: TGCGCCAGCAGCGGGGGTAGCGGGGGGCCCGGAGAGACCCAGTACTTC. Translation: CASSGGSGGPGETQYF.

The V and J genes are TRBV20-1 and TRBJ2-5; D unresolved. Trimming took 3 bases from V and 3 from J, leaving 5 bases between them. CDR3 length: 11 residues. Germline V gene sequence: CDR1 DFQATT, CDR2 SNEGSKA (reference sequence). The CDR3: CSARGEETQYF. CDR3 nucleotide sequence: TGCAGTGCTAGGGGCGAAGAGACCCAGTACTTC.

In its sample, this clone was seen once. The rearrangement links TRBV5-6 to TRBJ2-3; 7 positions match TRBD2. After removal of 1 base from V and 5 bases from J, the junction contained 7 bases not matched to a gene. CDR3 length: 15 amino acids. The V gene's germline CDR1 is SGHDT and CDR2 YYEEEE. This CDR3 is CASSLWAGVGDTQYF. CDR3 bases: TGTGCCAGCAGCTTGTGGGCGGGGGTTGGAGATACGCAGTATTTT.

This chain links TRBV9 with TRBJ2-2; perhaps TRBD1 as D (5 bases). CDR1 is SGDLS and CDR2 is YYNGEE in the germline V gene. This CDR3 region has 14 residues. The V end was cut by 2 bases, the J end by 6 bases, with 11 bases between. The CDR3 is CASSVQGFPGELFF. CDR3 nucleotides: TGTGCCAGCAGCGTTCAGGGATTCCCCGGGGAGCTGTTTTTT. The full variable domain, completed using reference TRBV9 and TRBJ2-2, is DSGVTQTPKHLITATGQRVTLRCSPRSGDLSVYWYQQSLDQGLQFLIQYYNGEERAKGNILERFSAQQFPDLHSELNLSSLELGDSALYFCASSVQGFPGELFFGEGSRLTVL.

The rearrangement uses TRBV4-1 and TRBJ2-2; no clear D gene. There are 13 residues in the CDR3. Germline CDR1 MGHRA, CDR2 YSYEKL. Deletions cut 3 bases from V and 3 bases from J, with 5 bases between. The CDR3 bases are TGCGCCAGCAGCCACATCGACACCGGGGAGCTGTTTTTT. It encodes CASSHIDTGELFF.

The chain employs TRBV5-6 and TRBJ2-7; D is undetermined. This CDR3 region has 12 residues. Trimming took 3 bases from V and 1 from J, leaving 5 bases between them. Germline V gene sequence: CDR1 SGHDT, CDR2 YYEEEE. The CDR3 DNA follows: TGTGCCAGCAGCTCCTATTCCTACGAGCAGTACTTC. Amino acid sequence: CASSSYSYEQYF. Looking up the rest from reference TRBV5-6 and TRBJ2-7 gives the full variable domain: DAGVTQSPTHLIKTRGQQVTLRCSPKSGHDTVSWYQQALGQGPQFIFQYYEEEERQRGNFPDRFSGHQFPNYSSELNVNALLLGDSALYLCASSSYSYEQYFGPGTRLTVT.

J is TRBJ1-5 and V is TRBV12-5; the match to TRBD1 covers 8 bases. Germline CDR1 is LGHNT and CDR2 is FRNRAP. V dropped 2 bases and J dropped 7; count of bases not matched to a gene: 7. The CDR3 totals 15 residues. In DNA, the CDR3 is TGTGCTAGTGGTTTGCCCGGACAGGGACAACAGCCCCAGCATTTT. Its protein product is CASGLPGQGQQPQHF.

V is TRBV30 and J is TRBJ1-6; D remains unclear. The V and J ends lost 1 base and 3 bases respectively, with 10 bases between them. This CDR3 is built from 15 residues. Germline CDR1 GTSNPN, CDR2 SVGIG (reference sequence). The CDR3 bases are TGTGCCTGGAGTGGGTCCGTAAACTATAATTCACCCCTCCACTTT. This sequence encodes CAWSGSVNYNSPLHF.

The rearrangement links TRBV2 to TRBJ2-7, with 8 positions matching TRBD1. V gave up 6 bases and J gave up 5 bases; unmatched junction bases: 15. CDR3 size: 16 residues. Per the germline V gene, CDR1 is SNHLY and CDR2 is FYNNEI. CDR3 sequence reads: CASSSPSIQGDDEQYF. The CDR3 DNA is TGTGCCAGCAGCTCCCCCTCTATACAGGGGGATGACGAGCAGTACTTC.

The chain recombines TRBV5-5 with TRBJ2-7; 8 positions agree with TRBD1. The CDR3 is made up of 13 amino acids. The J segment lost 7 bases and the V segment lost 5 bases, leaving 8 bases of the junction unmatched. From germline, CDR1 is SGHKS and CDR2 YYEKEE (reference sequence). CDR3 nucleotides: TGTGCCAGCAGGTTCATACAGGGGGATGAGCAGTACTTC. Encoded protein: CASRFIQGDEQYF.

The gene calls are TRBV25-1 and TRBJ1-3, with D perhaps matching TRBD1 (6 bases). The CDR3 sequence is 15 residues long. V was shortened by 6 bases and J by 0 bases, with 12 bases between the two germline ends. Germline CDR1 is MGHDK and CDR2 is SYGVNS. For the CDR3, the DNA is TGTGCCAGCAGACCTACAGGGTCCTCTGGAAACACCATATATTTT. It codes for CASRPTGSSGNTIYF.

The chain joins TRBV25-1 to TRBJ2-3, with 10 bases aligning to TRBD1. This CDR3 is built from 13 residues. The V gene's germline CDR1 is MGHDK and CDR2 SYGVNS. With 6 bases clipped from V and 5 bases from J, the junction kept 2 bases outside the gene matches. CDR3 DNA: TGTGCCAGCAGAGACAGGGGGCAAGATACGCAGTATTTT. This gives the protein CASRDRGQDTQYF.

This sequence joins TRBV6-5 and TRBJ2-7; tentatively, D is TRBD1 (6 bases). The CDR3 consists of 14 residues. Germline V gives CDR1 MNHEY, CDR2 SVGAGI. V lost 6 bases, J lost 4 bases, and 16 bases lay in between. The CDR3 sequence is CASSRPGQPYEQYF. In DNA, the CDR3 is TGTGCCAGCAGCCGACCAGGACAGCCTTACGAGCAGTACTTC.

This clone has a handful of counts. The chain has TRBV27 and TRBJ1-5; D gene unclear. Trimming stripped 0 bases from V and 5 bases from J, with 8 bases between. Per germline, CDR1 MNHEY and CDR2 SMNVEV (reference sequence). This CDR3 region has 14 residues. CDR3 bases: TGTGCCAGCAGTTTATCGTACTGGGATCAGCCCCAGCATTTT. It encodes CASSLSYWDQPQHF.

CDR3 protein: CASSSSGTGTYEQYF. Written as DNA, the CDR3 is TGTGCCAGCAGTTCATCCGGGACGGGCACCTACGAGCAGTACTTC. The chain carries TRBV27 and TRBJ2-7; D tentatively reads TRBD1 or TRBD2 (5 bases each). Germline V lookup: CDR1 MNHEY, CDR2 SMNVEV (reference sequence). This CDR3 has 15 residues. V lost 4 bases to trimming and J lost 2 bases, with 15 bases between them.

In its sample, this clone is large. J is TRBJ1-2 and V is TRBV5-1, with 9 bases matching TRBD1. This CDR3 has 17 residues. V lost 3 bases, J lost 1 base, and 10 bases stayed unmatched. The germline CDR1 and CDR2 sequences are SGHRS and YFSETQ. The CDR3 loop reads CASSSEETGGYNYGYTF. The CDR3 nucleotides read TGCGCCAGCAGCTCGGAGGAGACAGGGGGATATAACTATGGCTACACCTTC.

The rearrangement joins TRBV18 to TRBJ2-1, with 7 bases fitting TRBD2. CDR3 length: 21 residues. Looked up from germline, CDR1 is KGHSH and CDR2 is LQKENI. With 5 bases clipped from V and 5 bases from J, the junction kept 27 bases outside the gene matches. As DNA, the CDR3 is TGTGCCAGCTCATCGCAGGGCGGTCGCTCGTGGTTGGGACTACATCACAATGAGCAGTTCTTC. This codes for CASSSQGGRSWLGLHHNEQFF.

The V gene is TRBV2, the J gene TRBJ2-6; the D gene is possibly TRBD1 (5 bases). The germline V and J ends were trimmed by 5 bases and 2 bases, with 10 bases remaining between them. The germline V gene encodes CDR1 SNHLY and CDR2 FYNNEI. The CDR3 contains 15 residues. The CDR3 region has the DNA TGTGCCAGCAGTACCTTAGGGGCTGGGGCCAACGTCCTGACTTTC. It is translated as CASSTLGAGANVLTF.

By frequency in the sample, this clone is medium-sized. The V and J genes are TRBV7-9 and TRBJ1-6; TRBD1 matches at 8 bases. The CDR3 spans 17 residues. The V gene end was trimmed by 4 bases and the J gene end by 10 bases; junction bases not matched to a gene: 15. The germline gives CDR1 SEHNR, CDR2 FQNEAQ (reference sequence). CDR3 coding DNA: TGTGCCAGCAGCTCCCATGACGTGACAGGGGTGAGGTCACCCCTCCACTTT. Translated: CASSSHDVTGVRSPLHF.

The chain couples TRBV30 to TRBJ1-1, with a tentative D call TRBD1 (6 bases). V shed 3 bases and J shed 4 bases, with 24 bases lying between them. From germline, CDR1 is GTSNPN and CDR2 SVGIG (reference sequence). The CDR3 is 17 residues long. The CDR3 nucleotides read TGTGCCTGGAGCAGGGGAAGGGAGCGCCTCGTTCGCACTGAAGCTTTCTTT. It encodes CAWSRGRERLVRTEAFF.

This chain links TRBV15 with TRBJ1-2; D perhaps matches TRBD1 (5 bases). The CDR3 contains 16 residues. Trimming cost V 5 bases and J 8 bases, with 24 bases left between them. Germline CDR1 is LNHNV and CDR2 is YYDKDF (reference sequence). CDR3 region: CATSAEQGAAEWGYTF. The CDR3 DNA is TGTGCCACCAGCGCCGAGCAGGGCGCAGCAGAGTGGGGCTACACCTTC.

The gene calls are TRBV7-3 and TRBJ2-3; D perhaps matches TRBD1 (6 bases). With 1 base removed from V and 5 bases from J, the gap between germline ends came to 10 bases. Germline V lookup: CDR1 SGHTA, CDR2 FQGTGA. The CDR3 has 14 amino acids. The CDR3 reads CASSLMGAGDTQYF. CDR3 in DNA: TGTGCCAGCAGCTTAATGGGGGCCGGAGATACGCAGTATTTT.

This CDR3 reads CASMRGDGYTF. For the CDR3, the DNA is TGTGCCAGCATGCGGGGAGATGGCTACACCTTC. The chain is built from TRBV2 and TRBJ1-2; D gene ambiguous. The CDR3 covers 11 residues. The germline V and J ends were trimmed by 7 bases and 6 bases, with 9 bases remaining between them. The germline gives CDR1 SNHLY, CDR2 FYNNEI. Based on the CDR3 plus reference TRBV2 and TRBJ1-2, the full variable domain is EPEVTQTPSHQVTQMGQEVILRCVPISNHLYFYWYRQILGQKVEFLVSFYNNEISEKSEIFDDQFSVERPDGSNFTLKIRSTKLEDSAMYFCASMRGDGYTFGSGTRLTVV.

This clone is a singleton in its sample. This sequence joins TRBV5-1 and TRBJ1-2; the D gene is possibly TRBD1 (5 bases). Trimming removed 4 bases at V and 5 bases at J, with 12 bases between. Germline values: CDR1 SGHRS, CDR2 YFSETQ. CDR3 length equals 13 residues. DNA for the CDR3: TGCGCCAGCAGCCCCCCGAGGGGTTATGGCTACACCTTC. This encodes CASSPPRGYGYTF.

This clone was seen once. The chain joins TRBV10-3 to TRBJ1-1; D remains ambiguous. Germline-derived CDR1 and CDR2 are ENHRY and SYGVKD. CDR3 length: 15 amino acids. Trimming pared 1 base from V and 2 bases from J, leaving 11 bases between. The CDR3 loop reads CAISEFREPNTEAFF. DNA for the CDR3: TGTGCCATCAGTGAGTTTAGGGAGCCAAACACTGAAGCTTTCTTT.

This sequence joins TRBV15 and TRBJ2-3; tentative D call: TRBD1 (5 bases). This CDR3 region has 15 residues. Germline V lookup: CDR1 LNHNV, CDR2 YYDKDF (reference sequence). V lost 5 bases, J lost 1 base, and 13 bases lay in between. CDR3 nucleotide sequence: TGTGCCACCAGCGTTCGACAGACGGGCACAGATACGCAGTATTTT. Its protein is CATSVRQTGTDTQYF.

CDR3 region: CASSGGPGTRDTGELFF. The CDR3 DNA reads as TGCGCCAGCAGTGGAGGCCCCGGGACACGAGATACCGGGGAGCTGTTTTTT. V and J are TRBV10-1 and TRBJ2-2, with a weak D call TRBD1 (6 bases). Trimming removed 4 bases from V and 5 bases from J, with 20 bases in between. This CDR3 region has 17 residues. CDR1 and CDR2 from the germline V gene are WNHNN and SYGVQD (reference sequence).

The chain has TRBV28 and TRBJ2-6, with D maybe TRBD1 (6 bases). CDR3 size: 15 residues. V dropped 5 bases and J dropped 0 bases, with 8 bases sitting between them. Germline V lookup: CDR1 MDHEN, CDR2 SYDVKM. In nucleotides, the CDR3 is TGTGCCAGCAGTACAGGGCCCTCTGGGGCCAACGTCCTGACTTTC. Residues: CASSTGPSGANVLTF.

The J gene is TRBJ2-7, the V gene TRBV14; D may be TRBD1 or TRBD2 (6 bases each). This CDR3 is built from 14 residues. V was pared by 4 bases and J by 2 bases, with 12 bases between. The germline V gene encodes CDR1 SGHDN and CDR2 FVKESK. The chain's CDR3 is CASSPGAGPYEQYF. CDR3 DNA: TGTGCCAGCAGCCCGGGGGCGGGACCCTACGAGCAGTACTTC.